The clone carrying this TCR beta chain was counted between two and nine times. PCR primers comprised 60 Vbeta and 13 Jbeta primers. Assay: immunoSEQ multiplex PCR; the TCRdb copy retains only in-frame clones and omits some. The sample consists of 150,000 to 200,000 clones, roughly 77% of them appearing once. This sample is part of a study of cytomegalovirus exposure and HLA in healthy donors. The CDR3 runs to 13 residues. Per the germline V gene, CDR1 is LGHNA and CDR2 is YNFKEQ. V was trimmed by 0 bases and J by 4 bases, leaving 6 bases between them. The V and J genes are TRBV4-2 and TRBJ1-1; D is undetermined. Sequences were obtained from PBMCs. The TCR comes from a man aged 18 to 29 in good health and CMV-seropositive. The CDR3 is CASSQDRGTEAFF. The DNA of the CDR3 is TGTGCCAGCAGCCAAGATCGCGGCACTGAAGCTTTCTTT.